The clone carrying this TCR beta chain was found many times. The sample is drawn from a study of early T cells in non-severe SARS-CoV-2 infection. Study in general: Chains from this unsorted whole-blood bulk RNA could not be paired.

Researchers attached unique molecular identifiers to individual cDNA molecules. In TCRdb, the 5' RACE reads were re-called with MiXCR into one record per CDR3 protein. The sample records some 29,000 distinct CDR3 sequences, roughly 5.6% being singletons. Germline lookup yields CDR1 MDHEN and CDR2 SYDVKM. CDR3 length equals 12 residues. The V segment lost 7 bases and the J segment 14 bases; nucleotides outside the gene matches: 6. This TCR came from an adult who was a healthcare worker with PCR-confirmed SARS-CoV-2 infection or an uninfected control (not recorded which). The chain is built from TRBV28 and TRBJ1-6; 9 bases agree with TRBD1. Input material: whole blood. CDR3 bases: TGTGCCAGCAAACAGGGGGCTGGGACCCTCCACTTT. Amino acids: CASKQGAGTLHF.